The clone carrying this T cell receptor beta chain turned up a few times. V lost 5 bases, J lost 0 bases, and 10 bases lay in between. Per the germline V gene, CDR1 is LNHDA and CDR2 is SQIVND (reference sequence). The CDR3 has 14 amino acids. As processed by the authors: Previously reported viral-epitope specificity per VDJdb covered 1.5% to 2% of 168,753 unique clonotypes. Repertoires were generated with immunoSEQ multiplex PCR, while TCRdb's copy carries only in-frame clones and drops some. The DNA was the basis for D and trimming; V, J and clone size are from that table. There are approximately 4,500 clones in the sample; more than 80% occur only once, and 15% to 19% lies in the top ten. The data derive from a study of hypomethylating agent response in myelodysplastic syndrome.

The TCR comes from a human donor with myelodysplastic syndrome. Sequencing was performed on bone marrow, taken before or after starting hypomethylating agent treatment for myelodysplastic syndrome (not recorded which). V gene TRBV19 combines with J gene TRBJ1-1; D gene unclear. CDR3 in amino acids: CASSRWALNTEAFF. In nucleotides, the CDR3 is TGTGCCAGTAGTCGGTGGGCCTTGAACACTGAAGCTTTCTTT. Complete variable domain (other parts from reference TRBV19 and TRBJ1-1): DGGITQSPKYLFRKEGQNVTLSCEQNLNHDAMYWYRQDPGQGLRLIYYSQIVNDFQKGDIAEGYSVSREKKESFPLTVTSAQKNPTAFYLCASSRWALNTEAFFGQGTRLTVV.